The 9 T cell receptor beta chains presented below share a single source sample, sequenced in a study of blood T cell repertoires in COVID-19. The protocol was immunoSEQ multiplex PCR, while the TCRdb copy is restricted to in-frame clones and leaves out a portion. This sample has some 370,000 clones, with 89% found just once. Sequences were obtained from peripheral blood. These receptors came from a man aged 40-49 years with acute or convalescent COVID-19.

CDR3 nucleotide sequence: TGTGCCAGCAGCGAGGGCGGGACAGGGGTCTTCGTTGAGCAGTTCTTC. Its protein is CASSEGGTGVFVEQFF. The J gene is TRBJ2-1, the V gene TRBV9, with 10 positions matching TRBD1. J gave up 9 bases and V 3 bases, and 12 bases lay outside the gene matches. Germline V gene sequence: CDR1 SGDLS, CDR2 YYNGEE. The CDR3 is 16 amino acids.

This chain uses TRBV5-1 with TRBJ2-3, with 9 nucleotides matching TRBD2. This CDR3 has 14 residues. The ends lost 4 bases at V and 4 bases at J; junction bases unmatched: 4. Looked up from germline, CDR1 is SGHRS and CDR2 is YFSETQ. The DNA of the CDR3 is TGCGCCAGCAGCGCGGGGGGGCGGGCAGATACGCAGTATTTT. Its protein is CASSAGGRADTQYF.

The gene calls are TRBV9 and TRBJ1-2; D might be TRBD1 (6 bases). Per germline, CDR1 SGDLS and CDR2 YYNGEE. The ends were cut back, 0 bases at V and 3 bases at J, with 12 bases in the middle. This CDR3 is 15 amino acids long. The CDR3 DNA follows: TGTGCCAGCAGCGTAGGGAACAGGGCCGACTATGGCTACACCTTC. It yields the protein CASSVGNRADYGYTF.

The chain uses TRBV19 and TRBJ1-5, with TRBD1 identical over 7 bases. This CDR3 is built from 15 residues. V gave up 7 bases and J gave up 1 base; unmatched junction bases: 7. Per germline, CDR1 LNHDA and CDR2 SQIVND (reference sequence). CDR3 sequence: CASKGWDRSNQPQHF. The CDR3 DNA reads as TGTGCCAGTAAAGGATGGGACAGAAGCAATCAGCCCCAGCATTTT.

V and J are TRBV4-1 and TRBJ1-2; 9 bases fit TRBD1. V dropped 0 bases and J dropped 5; count of bases not matched to a gene: 7. The germline V gene encodes CDR1 MGHRA and CDR2 YSYEKL. The CDR3 loop spans 16 amino acids. CDR3 in amino acids: CASSQDGTGNLYGYTF. The CDR3 DNA reads TGCGCCAGCAGCCAAGATGGGACAGGGAATCTTTATGGCTACACCTTC.

This clone occurred once. The chain uses TRBV5-5 and TRBJ2-2, with 8 bases lining up with TRBD1. The CDR3 spans 14 residues. CDR1 and CDR2 from the germline V gene are SGHKS and YYEKEE (reference sequence). Trimming removed 6 bases from V and 4 bases from J; junction bases left unmatched: 5. CDR3 protein: CASTDQGATGELFF. The CDR3 bases are TGTGCCAGCACCGATCAGGGGGCCACCGGGGAGCTGTTTTTT.

The V and J genes are TRBV5-4 and TRBJ2-7, with TRBD1 as a possible D gene (6 bases). Trimming left V 0 bases short and J 7 bases short, with 14 bases between. Germline V gives CDR1 SGHNT, CDR2 YYREEE (reference sequence). There are 14 residues in the CDR3. CDR3 coding DNA: TGTGCCAGCAGCTTGGTTGGACAGCACGGAGAGCAGTACTTC. Protein product: CASSLVGQHGEQYF.

The J gene is TRBJ1-1, the V gene TRBV12-3 or TRBV12-4; D is unresolved. Trimming cost V 0 bases and J 8 bases, with 4 bases left between them. The length of the CDR3 is 11 residues. CDR3 sequence reads: CASSLALEAFF. The CDR3 coding sequence is TGTGCCAGCAGTTTAGCCCTCGAAGCTTTCTTT.

V gene TRBV27 combines with J gene TRBJ2-4, with D possibly matching TRBD2 (5 bases). Germline CDR1 and CDR2: MNHEY and SMNVEV (reference sequence). The CDR3 contains 16 residues. The V gene lost 4 bases and the J gene lost 4 bases, with 17 bases spanning the gap. For the CDR3, the DNA is TGTGCCAGCAGTTCTAGCCACCAGCTACTAAAAAACATTCAGTACTTC. It yields the protein CASSSSHQLLKNIQYF.